This TCR beta chain comes out of a study of cytomegalovirus exposure and HLA in healthy donors. The table lists this clone with a count of one. CDR3 length: 12 amino acids. Between the trimmed V and J ends, which lost 0 bases and 6 bases, there was a span of 3 bases. Germline V gives CDR1 ENHRY, CDR2 SYGVKD. Measured with immunoSEQ multiplex PCR; TCRdb has only the in-frame clones, and not every one. The sample carries some 250,000 clones, 90% recorded once. This TCR was recovered from a woman between 18 and 30 years old in good health and CMV-seronegative. The chain recombines TRBV10-3 with TRBJ2-1; unclear D gene. The sequenced sample was PBMCs. CDR3: CAISESGNEQFF. DNA for the CDR3: TGTGCCATCAGTGAGTCCGGCAATGAGCAGTTCTTC.